Each of the 30 T cell receptor beta chains below was sequenced from the same sample in a study of blood T cell repertoires in COVID-19. Clones were read by immunoSEQ multiplex PCR, and TCRdb kept only the in-frame ones, dropping some. The table has 260,000 or so clones, around four fifths seen once. The specimen sequenced was peripheral blood. The source is a man older than 75 with acute or convalescent COVID-19.

The rearrangement uses TRBV29-1 and TRBJ2-1, with TRBD2 matching 9 bases. The CDR3 runs 18 residues. Germline assignment: CDR1 SQVTM and CDR2 ANQGSEA. Trimming cost V 5 bases and J 2 bases; bases outside gene matches: 16. The CDR3: CSVIKGGMTSGTYNEQFF. In nucleotides, the CDR3 is TGCAGCGTTATTAAGGGGGGGATGACTAGCGGCACCTACAATGAGCAGTTCTTC.

The table lists this clone with a count of one. The V and J genes are TRBV3-1 (or the pseudogene TRBV3-2) and TRBJ2-2, with 9 bases matching TRBD2. Per germline, CDR1 LGHDT and CDR2 YNNKEL (reference sequence). Trimming took 0 bases from V and 5 from J; bases not matched to a gene: 10. There are 18 residues in the CDR3. CDR3 amino acids: CASSQDIRREGGTGELFF. The CDR3 nucleotides read TGTGCCAGCAGCCAAGATATCCGGCGGGAGGGAGGGACCGGGGAGCTGTTTTTT.

This rearrangement joins TRBV7-3 to TRBJ1-6; D remains ambiguous. Germline CDR1 SGHTA, CDR2 FQGTGA. V gave up 5 bases and J gave up 15 bases, with 14 bases separating them. There are 12 residues in the CDR3. CDR3 bases: TGTGCCAGCAGCATAAACGGGGTCATCCTCCACTTT. Amino acid sequence: CASSINGVILHF.

V is TRBV5-1 and J is TRBJ2-5; D is perhaps TRBD1 (6 bases). The CDR3 has 14 residues. Trimming shortened V by 1 base and J by 5 bases, and 12 bases separated the two germline ends. Germline lookup yields CDR1 SGHRS and CDR2 YFSETQ. The CDR3: CASSLFQGIETQYF. CDR3 nucleotides: TGCGCCAGCAGCTTGTTTCAGGGGATCGAGACCCAGTACTTC.

V usage is TRBV20-1 and J usage is TRBJ1-2, with no clear D. The length of the CDR3 is 11 residues. Germline V lookup: CDR1 DFQATT, CDR2 SNEGSKA (reference sequence). V was pared by 4 bases and J by 7 bases, with 10 bases between. DNA for the CDR3: TGCAGTGCTATCCCTCTTAGTGGCTACACCTTC. It yields the protein CSAIPLSGYTF.

CDR3 in amino acids: CAWRKDNNSPLHF. The CDR3 DNA follows: TGTGCCTGGAGGAAGGACAATAATTCACCCCTCCACTTT. The chain recombines TRBV30 with TRBJ1-6, with D possibly being TRBD1 (5 bases). The CDR3 runs to 13 residues. Germline V gene data show CDR1 as GTSNPN and CDR2 as SVGIG (reference sequence). V was trimmed by 3 bases and J by 5 bases, leaving 8 bases between them. The full variable domain, rest sourced from reference TRBV30 and TRBJ1-6, is SQTIHQWPATLVQPVGSPLSLECTVEGTSNPNLYWYRQAAGRGLQLLFYSVGIGQISSEVPQNLSASRPQDRQFILSSKKLLLSDSGFYLCAWRKDNNSPLHFGNGTRLTVT.

This clone was recorded a few times. The CDR3 DNA reads as TGTGCCAGCAGTGAGACAGGTACGAATGAGCAGTTCTTC. Translation gives CASSETGTNEQFF. The rearrangement uses TRBV25-1 and TRBJ2-1, with a possible D match to TRBD1 (6 bases). The CDR3 totals 13 residues. V lost 3 bases, J lost 7 bases, and 10 bases lay in between. Looked up from germline, CDR1 is MGHDK and CDR2 is SYGVNS.

In the case of this clone: The germline gene is not matched at one end of the junction; a read error may be the cause. V gene TRBV6-5 combines with J gene TRBJ2-3; D is perhaps TRBD1 (5 bases). The CDR3 extends over 13 amino acids. CDR1 is MNHEY and CDR2 is SVGAGI in the germline V gene. The CDR3 reads CVSSRETQDTQYF. The DNA for the CDR3 is TGTGTCAGCAGCAGGGAAACACAAGATACGCAGTATTTT.

This clone was seen a few times. The chain couples TRBV5-5 to TRBJ2-5; 7 bases line up with TRBD2. V lost 2 bases and J lost 4; bases outside the gene matches: 5. Germline CDR1 and CDR2: SGHKS and YYEKEE (reference sequence). The length of the CDR3 is 14 residues. CDR3 protein: CASSFNPGGETQYF. CDR3 coding DNA: TGTGCCAGCAGCTTTAATCCGGGGGGAGAGACCCAGTACTTC.

V is TRBV3-1 (or the pseudogene TRBV3-2) and J is TRBJ2-7; tentative D call: TRBD1 (5 bases). The CDR3 runs to 13 residues. Trimming took 6 bases from V and 0 from J, leaving 9 bases between them. The germline CDR1 and CDR2 sequences are LGHDT and YNNKEL (reference sequence). CDR3 nucleotide sequence: TGTGCCAGCAGGTCCCAGGGCTCCTACGAGCAGTACTTC. It codes for CASRSQGSYEQYF.

The chain joins TRBV18 to TRBJ2-5, with 7 bases fitting TRBD1. J gave up 4 bases and V 4 bases, and 9 bases lay outside the gene matches. The CDR3 totals 15 residues. Germline CDR1 KGHSH, CDR2 LQKENI. CDR3 in DNA: TGTGCCAGCTCACTACAGGGGCCCCCAACAGAGACCCAGTACTTC. This encodes CASSLQGPPTETQYF. Full variable domain (outside the CDR3, taken from reference TRBV18 and TRBJ2-5): NAGVMQNPRHLVRRRGQEARLRCSPMKGHSHVYWYRQLPEEGLKFMVYLQKENIIDESGMPKERFSAEFPKEGPSILRIQQVVRGDSAAYFCASSLQGPPTETQYFGPGTRLLVL.

V is TRBV4-2 and J is TRBJ2-7, with D possibly TRBD2 on 6 matching bases. V was cut by 0 bases and J by 5 bases, with 14 bases left in between. In germline, CDR1 is LGHNA, CDR2 YNFKEQ. CDR3 length equals 15 residues. This CDR3 reads CASSQEALRGHEQYF. CDR3 DNA sequence: TGTGCCAGCAGCCAAGAAGCCCTGCGGGGACACGAGCAGTACTTC.

The CDR3 coding sequence is TGTGCCAGCAGTTCTCCTAGGCAGCCCCAGCATTTT. Translated, it gives CASSSPRQPQHF. V usage is TRBV6-2 or TRBV6-3 and J usage is TRBJ1-5, with D unresolved. CDR3 size: 12 residues. Per germline, CDR1 MNHEY and CDR2 SVGEGT. Trimming shortened V by 4 bases and J by 7 bases, and 8 bases separated the two germline ends.

Concerning this clone: The same CDR3 arises from other DNA sequences in this sample as well. J is TRBJ2-7 and V is TRBV28; TRBD1 might be the D (6 bases). The CDR3 sequence is 13 residues long. Trimming shortened V by 2 bases and J by 4 bases, and 9 bases separated the two germline ends. Per the germline V gene, CDR1 is MDHEN and CDR2 is SYDVKM. CDR3 sequence reads: CASSLGTRYEQYF. In DNA, the CDR3 is TGTGCCAGCAGTTTAGGGACAAGATACGAGCAGTACTTC.

The chain recombines TRBV7-6 with TRBJ2-7, with 9 bases that match TRBD1. Germline V gene lookup returns CDR1 SGHVS and CDR2 FNYEAQ. V lost 5 bases, J lost 2 bases, and 10 bases stayed unmatched. The CDR3 covers 16 residues. CDR3: CASSPVPGQGPYEQYF. DNA for the CDR3: TGTGCCAGCAGCCCCGTTCCGGGACAGGGCCCCTACGAGCAGTACTTC. The whole variable domain, remainder taken from reference TRBV7-6 and TRBJ2-7, is GAGVSQSPRYKVTKRGQDVALRCDPISGHVSLYWYRQALGQGPEFLTYFNYEAQQDKSGLPNDRFSAERPEGSISTLTIQRTEQRDSAMYRCASSPVPGQGPYEQYFGPGTRLTVT.

The chain combines TRBV5-4 with TRBJ1-4; perhaps TRBD1 as D (6 bases). V was clipped by 5 bases and J by 7 bases, with 15 bases between them. Germline V lookup: CDR1 SGHNT, CDR2 YYREEE (reference sequence). The CDR3 runs to 14 residues. In nucleotides, the CDR3 is TGTGCCAGCAGTTACAGGGAAGGAGGTGAAAAACTGTTTTTT. Its translation is CASSYREGGEKLFF.

The rearrangement joins TRBV2 to TRBJ1-1; no clear D. V lost 7 bases and J 1 base, leaving 13 bases between the germline ends. CDR3 length: 14 residues. The germline gives CDR1 SNHLY, CDR2 FYNNEI. This chain's CDR3 is CASTMEGQNTEAFF. CDR3 nucleotides: TGTGCCAGCACCATGGAGGGCCAGAACACTGAAGCTTTCTTT. Full variable domain (rest looked up from reference TRBV2 and TRBJ1-1): EPEVTQTPSHQVTQMGQEVILRCVPISNHLYFYWYRQILGQKVEFLVSFYNNEISEKSEIFDDQFSVERPDGSNFTLKIRSTKLEDSAMYFCASTMEGQNTEAFFGQGTRLTVV.

In this sample, this clone turned up once. The junction differs from germline at one of its ends, possibly a read error. Other DNA sequences in the sample encode the same CDR3. This chain connects TRBV5-6 to TRBJ2-1; the match to TRBD2 covers 8 bases. Germline V gene sequence: CDR1 SGHDT, CDR2 YYEEEE. The CDR3 covers 14 residues. CDR3 nucleotide sequence: TGTGCCAGCAGGGCGACTAGCGAGGGCAATGAACAGTTCTTC. Translation gives CASRATSEGNEQFF.

The J gene is TRBJ1-2, the V gene TRBV3-1 (or the pseudogene TRBV3-2), with D uncertain. Germline CDR1 LGHDT, CDR2 YNNKEL (reference sequence). V dropped 4 bases and J dropped 7 bases, with 13 bases sitting between them. The CDR3 runs 13 residues. As DNA, the CDR3 is TGTGCCAGCAGCCGAGTAGCTAGAGGTGGCTACACCTTC. This sequence encodes CASSRVARGGYTF.

This clone came up many times. V and J are TRBV30 and TRBJ1-1; D is unresolved. This CDR3 is built from 13 residues. Trimming pared 0 bases from V and 4 bases from J, leaving 9 bases between. Germline V lookup: CDR1 GTSNPN, CDR2 SVGIG (reference sequence). CDR3 DNA sequence: TGTGCCTGGAGTGTCCAACCGGGCACTGAAGCTTTCTTT. It translates to CAWSVQPGTEAFF.

The chain couples TRBV27 to TRBJ1-5; D uncertain. The CDR3 covers 15 residues. CDR1 and CDR2 (germline): MNHEY, SMNVEV (reference sequence). V lost 6 bases and J 5 bases, leaving 17 bases between the germline ends. The DNA of the CDR3 is TGTGCCAGCAGCCCCGTGGTGGGCGTCCATCAGCCCCAGCATTTT. It is translated as CASSPVVGVHQPQHF.

The CDR3 DNA is TGTGCCAGCAGCTTATTTCTACGGGAGAACACCGGGGAGCTGTTTTTT. Protein: CASSLFLRENTGELFF. V usage is TRBV7-6 and J usage is TRBJ2-2, with TRBD2 as a possible D gene (5 bases). This CDR3 is 16 amino acids long. Looked up from germline, CDR1 is SGHVS and CDR2 is FNYEAQ. Trimming took 2 bases from V and 1 from J, leaving 11 bases between them.

The CDR3 nucleotides are TGTGCCAGCAGCTTTCGACAGAGTAATGAAAAACTGTTTTTT. It translates to CASSFRQSNEKLFF. V and J are TRBV7-9 and TRBJ1-4; the D gene is possibly TRBD1 (5 bases). V was shortened by 3 bases and J by 4 bases, with 9 bases between the two germline ends. Germline CDR1 and CDR2: SEHNR and FQNEAQ (reference sequence). The CDR3 extends over 14 amino acids.

This clone was recorded a few times. V usage is TRBV3-1 (or the pseudogene TRBV3-2) and J usage is TRBJ1-1; 8 bases are shared with TRBD1. V trimming: 4 bases; J trimming: 10 bases; junction bases outside the gene matches: 5. The germline V gene has CDR1 LGHDT and CDR2 YNNKEL (reference sequence). CDR3 size: 12 residues. CDR3 amino acids: CASSPTQGAAFF. The CDR3 DNA reads TGTGCCAGCAGCCCAACTCAGGGGGCAGCTTTCTTT.

The V call is TRBV6-6, the J call TRBJ1-5; 8 bases are shared with TRBD1. Trimming at V came to 2 bases and at J to 6 bases, leaving 3 bases not matched to a gene. This CDR3 contains 14 residues. From germline, CDR1 is MNHNY and CDR2 SVGAGI (reference sequence). The CDR3 region is CASSYGTGGQPQHF. In nucleotides, the CDR3 is TGTGCCAGCAGTTACGGGACAGGTGGTCAGCCCCAGCATTTT.

This clone was seen a handful of times. The V gene is TRBV10-2, the J gene TRBJ2-2, with 12 bases that match TRBD1. From germline, CDR1 is WSHSY and CDR2 SAAADI. This CDR3 is 15 amino acids long. The trim removed 6 bases at V and 4 bases at J, leaving 3 bases unmatched. DNA for the CDR3: TGCGCCAGCAGAGGGACAGGGGGCTTCACCGGGGAGCTGTTTTTT. Its translation is CASRGTGGFTGELFF.

The chain carries TRBV5-1 and TRBJ1-4; 9 bases are a match to TRBD1. The CDR3 consists of 15 residues. With 5 bases clipped from V and 5 bases from J, the junction kept 7 bases outside the gene matches. The V gene's germline CDR1 is SGHRS and CDR2 YFSETQ. The CDR3, as DNA: TGCGCCAGCAGGGCCCCGGGACAGGGCAATGAAAAACTGTTTTTT. Translated, it gives CASRAPGQGNEKLFF. Together with reference TRBV5-1 and TRBJ1-4, the CDR3 gives the full variable domain: KAGVTQTPRYLIKTRGQQVTLSCSPISGHRSVSWYQQTPGQGLQFLFEYFSETQRNKGNFPGRFSGRQFSNSRSEMNVSTLELGDSALYLCASRAPGQGNEKLFFGSGTQLSVL.

The genes are TRBV9 and TRBJ2-3, with a tentative D call TRBD2 (7 bases). CDR3 length: 17 amino acids. CDR1 and CDR2 from the germline V gene are SGDLS and YYNGEE. The V gene lost 0 bases and the J gene lost 2 bases, with 16 bases spanning the gap. The CDR3 nucleotides are TGTGCCAGCAGCGTAGGAGTTGGGGGGGGCGACACAGATACGCAGTATTTT. This sequence encodes CASSVGVGGGDTDTQYF.

A single count supports this clone. The chain is built from TRBV5-4 and TRBJ1-3, with unresolved D. The CDR3 runs 16 residues. CDR1 and CDR2 (germline): SGHNT, YYREEE (reference sequence). Trimming cost V 3 bases and J 0 bases, with 13 bases left between them. The CDR3 sequence: CASSSAAGSSGNTIYF. CDR3 coding DNA: TGTGCCAGCAGCTCGGCCGCGGGTAGCTCTGGAAACACCATATATTTT.

V and J are TRBV7-8 and TRBJ2-1, with TRBD2 as a possible D gene (6 bases). This CDR3 is built from 19 residues. Looked up from germline, CDR1 is SGHVS and CDR2 is FQNEAQ. The ends were cut back, 4 bases at V and 0 bases at J, with 22 bases in the middle. CDR3: CASSWAGVGSGSSYNEQFF. The CDR3 DNA follows: TGTGCCAGCAGCTGGGCCGGGGTCGGGAGTGGTAGCTCCTACAATGAGCAGTTCTTC.